The next 23 T cell receptor beta chains were all read from a single sample in a study of OX40 agonist ivuxolimab in advanced cancers. TCRdb's table, derived via immunoSEQ multiplex PCR, lists solely in-frame clones and lacks some. The sample holds approximately 60,000 clones, approximately 91% seen once. The starting material was CD4+ or CD8+ T cells sorted from blood, obtained in a trial of the OX40 agonist ivuxolimab. The receptors originated from an adult with an advanced solid tumor such as melanoma, head and neck, liver or kidney cancer.

This chain uses TRBV7-9 with TRBJ2-7; 8 bases match TRBD2. Germline lookup yields CDR1 SEHNR and CDR2 FQNEAQ (reference sequence). V was pared by 5 bases and J by 6 bases, with 3 bases of the junction left unmatched. There are 12 residues in the CDR3. DNA for the CDR3: TGTGCCAGCAGCGTAGGGACTAGCGAGCAGTACTTC. This sequence encodes CASSVGTSEQYF.

The rearrangement uses TRBV7-9 and TRBJ1-2; D not certain. The ends were cut back, 5 bases at V and 1 base at J, with 11 bases in the middle. Per the germline V gene, CDR1 is SEHNR and CDR2 is FQNEAQ (reference sequence). This CDR3 contains 14 residues. The CDR3 DNA is TGTGCCAGCAGCCCGTACGACCTTAACTATGGCTACACCTTC. This gives the protein CASSPYDLNYGYTF.

Sample share makes this clone medium-sized. The chain is built from TRBV25-1 and TRBJ2-1; D might be TRBD2 (5 bases). CDR1 and CDR2 from the germline V gene are MGHDK and SYGVNS. The CDR3 is made up of 16 amino acids. Trimming pared 0 bases from V and 4 bases from J, leaving 13 bases between. As DNA, the CDR3 is TGTGCCAGCAGTGAATATGAGGGCTTCCAATACAATGAGCAGTTCTTC. Translated, it gives CASSEYEGFQYNEQFF.

V gene TRBV6-5 combines with J gene TRBJ2-3; no clear D. The V end lost 7 bases, the J end lost 0 bases, and 8 bases lay between the germline ends. The germline V gene encodes CDR1 MNHEY and CDR2 SVGAGI. This CDR3 comprises 13 residues. CDR3 bases: TGTGCCAGCACCGACTGGAGCACAGATACGCAGTATTTT. Its translation is CASTDWSTDTQYF.

J is TRBJ2-7 and V is TRBV2; 7 bases are a match to TRBD2. Germline CDR1 and CDR2: SNHLY and FYNNEI. Unmatched junction bases numbered 19, after V lost 5 bases and J lost 3 bases. The CDR3 contains 18 residues. The CDR3 region is CASSSQGGLAVGFYEQYV. DNA for the CDR3: TGTGCCAGCAGTTCCCAAGGTGGGCTAGCGGTGGGATTCTACGAGCAGTACGTC.

V is TRBV19 and J is TRBJ1-5, with D maybe TRBD1 (6 bases). This CDR3 comprises 13 residues. V lost 2 bases, J lost 8 bases, and 10 bases lay in between. CDR1 LNHDA and CDR2 SQIVND come from the germline V gene (reference sequence). The CDR3 DNA sequence: TGTGCCAGTAGTATAAACTACAGGGAGCCCCAGCATTTT. Encoded protein: CASSINYREPQHF.

The chain employs TRBV29-1 and TRBJ1-2; D remains ambiguous. The length of the CDR3 is 11 residues. Per germline, CDR1 SQVTM and CDR2 ANQGSEA. CDR3 protein: CGISFNYGYTF. For the CDR3, the DNA is TGCGGAATAAGTTTTAACTATGGCTACACCTTC.

In this sample, this clone is medium-sized. The chain joins TRBV11-3 to TRBJ1-1; 7 positions agree with TRBD1. This CDR3 spans 17 amino acids. The J segment lost 4 bases and the V segment lost 6 bases, leaving 17 bases of the junction unmatched. Per the germline V gene, CDR1 is SGHNT and CDR2 is YENEEA. Written as DNA, the CDR3 is TGTGCCAGCAGTTTATCATATACAGGGGAGAGGGGCACTGAAGCTTTCTTT. Translated, it gives CASSLSYTGERGTEAFF. Full variable domain (rest looked up from reference TRBV11-3 and TRBJ1-1): EAGVVQSPRYKIIEKKQPVAFWCNPISGHNTLYWYLQNLGQGPELLIRYENEEAVDDSQLPKDRFSAERLKGVDSTLKIQPAELGDSAVYLCASSLSYTGERGTEAFFGQGTRLTVV.

The chain has TRBV9 and TRBJ1-1; a weak D match, TRBD1 (5 bases). Germline V gene data show CDR1 as SGDLS and CDR2 as YYNGEE. Trimming took off 2 bases at V and 6 bases at J, with 8 bases between the two ends. There are 12 residues in the CDR3. The CDR3 spells CASSVSGSEAFF. The DNA for the CDR3 is TGTGCCAGCAGCGTCTCAGGGTCTGAAGCTTTCTTT.

The table lists this clone with a few counts. The chain has TRBV4-1 and TRBJ1-1; no reliable D call. The CDR3 is 14 amino acids. Trimming took off 3 bases at V and 1 base at J, with 9 bases between the two ends. Germline V gene data show CDR1 as MGHRA and CDR2 as YSYEKL. The CDR3 protein is CASSHSAENTEAFF. CDR3 coding DNA: TGCGCCAGCAGCCATTCGGCGGAGAACACTGAAGCTTTCTTT.

This CDR3 reads CASSLRSLSTTWGFNTEAFF. The CDR3 DNA reads as TGTGCCAGCAGTTTAAGGAGTTTGAGTACCACGTGGGGGTTCAACACTGAAGCTTTCTTT. The V and J genes are TRBV28 and TRBJ1-1; D might be TRBD1 (5 bases). This CDR3 contains 20 residues. Germline CDR1 is MDHEN and CDR2 is SYDVKM. V dropped 2 bases and J dropped 2 bases, with 27 bases sitting between them.

This clone was seen once. The chain has TRBV19 and TRBJ1-2, with 9 nucleotides matching TRBD1. V lost 5 bases and J lost 4; bases outside the gene matches: 8. The CDR3 length is 15 residues. The germline CDR1 and CDR2 sequences are LNHDA and SQIVND (reference sequence). CDR3 sequence (DNA): TGTGCCAGTAGTGGAACAGGGGGCTTAGGCTATGGCTACACCTTC. As protein: CASSGTGGLGYGYTF. Looking up the rest from reference TRBV19 and TRBJ1-2 gives the full variable domain: DGGITQSPKYLFRKEGQNVTLSCEQNLNHDAMYWYRQDPGQGLRLIYYSQIVNDFQKGDIAEGYSVSREKKESFPLTVTSAQKNPTAFYLCASSGTGGLGYGYTFGSGTRLTVV.

The chain carries TRBV30 and TRBJ2-7; TRBD2 might be the D (6 bases). The CDR3 has 14 amino acids. Trimming cost V 1 base and J 3 bases, with 13 bases left between them. Germline CDR1 and CDR2: GTSNPN and SVGIG (reference sequence). CDR3 in DNA: TGTGCCTGGAGTGGTGAGGCGGGGTACTACGAGCAGTACTTC. Protein product: CAWSGEAGYYEQYF.

J is TRBJ1-1 and V is TRBV4-1; D may be TRBD1 (6 bases). V was pared by 9 bases and J by 0 bases, with 11 bases between. Germline values: CDR1 MGHRA, CDR2 YSYEKL. The CDR3 has 13 residues. For the CDR3, the DNA is TGCGCCAGTACGGGGACACTGAACACTGAAGCTTTCTTT. It yields the protein CASTGTLNTEAFF.

V is TRBV11-2 and J is TRBJ2-1; TRBD2 matches 9 bases. The V gene's germline CDR1 is SGHAT and CDR2 FQNNGV. The CDR3 is 16 amino acids. With V trimmed by 1 base and J by 4 bases, 5 bases remained unmatched. The DNA for the CDR3 is TGTGCCAGCAGCTTAGGTCTTAGCGGGGGTTACAATGAGCAGTTCTTC. Encoded protein: CASSLGLSGGYNEQFF.

The chain couples TRBV27 to TRBJ1-2, with D perhaps matching TRBD1 (6 bases). This CDR3 has 14 amino acids. V shed 6 bases and J shed 4 bases, with 15 bases lying between them. Germline CDR1 and CDR2: MNHEY and SMNVEV (reference sequence). The CDR3 coding sequence is TGTGCCAGCAGGTTAACCACAGGGATCTATGGCTACACCTTC. Its translation is CASRLTTGIYGYTF.

This chain links TRBV7-9 with TRBJ1-2, with D hard to call. Trimming stripped 2 bases from V and 3 bases from J, with 7 bases between. This CDR3 comprises 13 residues. Germline assignment: CDR1 SEHNR and CDR2 FQNEAQ (reference sequence). The CDR3 DNA reads TGTGCCAGCAGCTTACAGGATTACTATGGCTACACCTTC. Protein: CASSLQDYYGYTF.

V is TRBV4-3 and J is TRBJ2-1; D not certain. Germline assignment: CDR1 LGHNA and CDR2 YSLEER. There are 16 residues in the CDR3. Between the trimmed V and J ends, which lost 1 base and 8 bases, there was a span of 18 bases. CDR3 coding DNA: TGCGCCAGCAGCCAAGGTGGATCCTCTCCGTGGGATGAGCAGTTCTTC. Encoded protein: CASSQGGSSPWDEQFF.

The genes are TRBV29-1 and TRBJ1-2; possible D gene TRBD1, 5 bases. Germline V gene sequence: CDR1 SQVTM, CDR2 ANQGSEA. This CDR3 is 13 amino acids long. V lost 6 bases and J 5 bases, leaving 16 bases between the germline ends. CDR3 in amino acids: CSVEPGIPYGYTF. Written as DNA, the CDR3 is TGCAGCGTAGAACCAGGGATTCCTTATGGCTACACCTTC.

V usage is TRBV7-6 and J usage is TRBJ2-1; 10 bases are shared with TRBD2. V was clipped by 1 base and J by 9 bases; unmatched bases: 6. The CDR3 extends over 15 amino acids. CDR1 is SGHVS, CDR2 FNYEAQ, per germline. CDR3 nucleotides: TGTGCCAGCAGCTTAGGCTCAGCGGGGGGGGTTGAGCAGTTCTTC. It is translated as CASSLGSAGGVEQFF.

The rearrangement uses TRBV5-4 and TRBJ2-6; possibly TRBD1 for D (5 bases). Germline values: CDR1 SGHNT, CDR2 YYREEE (reference sequence). This CDR3 has 18 residues. V lost 1 base and J lost 5, with 19 bases in between. CDR3 residues: CASSLYPTDEGWANVLTF. CDR3 nucleotide sequence: TGTGCCAGCAGCTTGTACCCGACAGACGAAGGGTGGGCCAACGTCCTGACTTTC.

The chain has TRBV9 and TRBJ1-3; D is uncertain. V was trimmed by 0 bases and J by 0 bases, leaving 7 bases between them. There are 15 residues in the CDR3. Germline assignment: CDR1 SGDLS and CDR2 YYNGEE. The CDR3 bases are TGTGCCAGCAGCGTAGCAGGCGACTCTGGAAACACCATATATTTT. It is translated as CASSVAGDSGNTIYF.

V gene TRBV28 combines with J gene TRBJ1-1; D may be TRBD1 (6 bases). Germline-derived CDR1 and CDR2 are MDHEN and SYDVKM. The germline V and J ends were trimmed by 5 bases and 1 base, with 11 bases remaining between them. The CDR3 is made up of 14 amino acids. Here the CDR3 DNA reads TGTGCCAGCAGTACCGGACAGCCGAACACTGAAGCTTTCTTT. Its translation is CASSTGQPNTEAFF.